A single sample is the source of the 10 T cell receptor beta chains below, sequenced in a study of PD-1 blockade in classical Hodgkin lymphoma. Every patient relapsed after autologous stem cell transplantation, and brentuximab vedotin exposure varied. TCRdb keeps only in-frame clones here, not all; method: immunoSEQ multiplex PCR. The sample includes around 66,000 clones, 71% seen only once; the top ten take less than 9.5%. Source: peripheral blood mononuclear cells (PBMCs), taken before the second cycle of nivolumab. The receptor set was obtained from a human donor with classical Hodgkin lymphoma.

The chain employs TRBV6-1 and TRBJ1-1; no clear D gene. The CDR3 runs to 12 residues. Germline V gene sequence: CDR1 MNHNS, CDR2 SASEGT. Trimming shortened V by 6 bases and J by 2 bases, and 7 bases separated the two germline ends. The CDR3, as DNA: TGTGCCAGCAGGACAAGAAACACTGAAGCTTTCTTT. It is translated as CASRTRNTEAFF.

The V gene is TRBV6-1, the J gene TRBJ2-7; the match to TRBD1 covers 7 bases. Germline lookup yields CDR1 MNHNS and CDR2 SASEGT. The length of the CDR3 is 14 residues. J gave up 5 bases and V 2 bases, and 6 bases lay outside the gene matches. Here the CDR3 reads CASSERGRGNEQYF. In nucleotides, the CDR3 is TGTGCCAGCAGTGAAAGGGGCAGGGGGAACGAGCAGTACTTC.

This chain connects TRBV6-5 to TRBJ1-6; 12 nucleotides line up with TRBD1. The CDR3 spans 14 residues. Germline CDR1 and CDR2: MNHEY and SVGAGI. The trim removed 9 bases at V and 5 bases at J, leaving 2 bases unmatched. The CDR3 DNA is TGTGCCAGTGGGACAGGGGGCAATAATTCACCCCTCCACTTT. Translation gives CASGTGGNNSPLHF.

The rearrangement joins TRBV13 to TRBJ2-7, with a weak D call TRBD1 (5 bases). CDR1 PRHDT and CDR2 FYEKMQ come from the germline V gene (reference sequence). The CDR3 runs 16 residues. The germline V and J ends were trimmed by 0 bases and 5 bases, with 17 bases remaining between them. CDR3 nucleotide sequence: TGTGCCAGCAGCTTAGGGCTCTCAGGGAAGATTGACGAGCAGTACTTC. It yields the protein CASSLGLSGKIDEQYF.

There are a few counts of this clone. The J gene is TRBJ2-7, the V gene TRBV21-1; the table's TRBD1 call for D was not verified on the DNA. TRBV21-1 is assigned pseudogene status. The CDR3 totals 14 residues. This CDR3 reads CASSPGQATYEQYF. As DNA, the CDR3 is TGTGCCAGCAGCCCGGGACAGGCGACCTACGAGCAGTACTTC.

This clone has just a few counts. This rearrangement joins TRBV28 to TRBJ1-5, with unresolved D. There are 14 residues in the CDR3. Germline V CDR1 and CDR2: MDHEN, SYDVKM. With 5 bases removed from V and 7 bases from J, the gap between germline ends came to 15 bases. In DNA, the CDR3 is TGTGCCAGCAGTCTCCCCCTAGCCGGCCAGCCCCAGCATTTT. Residues: CASSLPLAGQPQHF.

This chain links TRBV5-1 with TRBJ2-5; no clear D gene. The CDR3 spans 14 residues. Trimming took 2 bases from V and 2 from J, leaving 10 bases between them. From germline, CDR1 is SGHRS and CDR2 YFSETQ. Here the CDR3 DNA reads TGCGCCAGCAGCTTCATGGGGATTCAAGAGACCCAGTACTTC. Protein: CASSFMGIQETQYF.

This clone was seen a few times. The gene calls are TRBV28 and TRBJ1-2; D might be TRBD1 (6 bases). The V gene lost 8 bases and the J gene lost 8 bases, with 12 bases spanning the gap. Germline values: CDR1 MDHEN, CDR2 SYDVKM. The CDR3 is 11 amino acids. The CDR3 region is CASYRVGGYTF. CDR3 nucleotide sequence: TGTGCCAGCTACAGGGTCGGGGGCTACACCTTC.

The chain combines TRBV12-5 with TRBJ1-3; D gene ambiguous. Trimming removed 2 bases from V and 9 bases from J, with 20 bases in between. The CDR3 runs to 16 residues. Germline CDR1 and CDR2: LGHNT and FRNRAP. The CDR3: CASGLLLMSDRGTIYF. As DNA, the CDR3 is TGTGCTAGTGGTTTGCTATTAATGAGCGACCGGGGCACCATATATTTT.

This clone was seen many times. The chain joins TRBV19 to TRBJ2-4; no clear D gene. There are 15 residues in the CDR3. Deletions cut 4 bases from V and 4 bases from J, with 14 bases between. Germline values: CDR1 LNHDA, CDR2 SQIVND (reference sequence). CDR3 DNA sequence: TGTGCCAGTAGTAGCCCAGGCCCTTCAAAAAACATTCAGTACTTC. Protein product: CASSSPGPSKNIQYF.